The next 4 T cell receptor beta chains were all read from a single sample in a study of blood T cell repertoires in COVID-19. The protocol was immunoSEQ multiplex PCR, while the TCRdb copy is restricted to in-frame clones and leaves out a portion. Of 80,000 or so clones listed, 82% are singletons. The sequencing sample was made of peripheral blood. These receptors originate from an older woman with acute or convalescent COVID-19.

The rearrangement uses TRBV5-1 and TRBJ2-5, with D possibly being TRBD1 (5 bases). V was shortened by 5 bases and J by 5 bases, with 19 bases between the two germline ends. Germline lookup yields CDR1 SGHRS and CDR2 YFSETQ. CDR3 length equals 15 residues. As DNA, the CDR3 is TGCGCCAGCAGGCCGACGACAGTACCCAGGGAGACCCAGTACTTC. The encoded protein is CASRPTTVPRETQYF.

V gene TRBV6-5 combines with J gene TRBJ2-7; 11 nucleotides line up with TRBD2. The CDR3 is 15 amino acids. Germline-derived CDR1 and CDR2 are MNHEY and SVGAGI. With 6 bases clipped from V and 7 bases from J, the junction kept 11 bases outside the gene matches. The CDR3 reads CASRIGEGLAAEQYF. CDR3 DNA: TGTGCCAGCAGGATCGGAGAGGGACTAGCGGCGGAGCAGTACTTC.

This sequence joins TRBV27 and TRBJ2-7; the match to TRBD2 covers 7 bases. J gave up 3 bases and V 6 bases, and 20 bases lay outside the gene matches. The CDR3 consists of 18 residues. Germline assignment: CDR1 MNHEY and CDR2 SMNVEV (reference sequence). The CDR3 loop reads CASSGRIPTASGYYEQYF. CDR3 nucleotides: TGTGCCAGCAGCGGGAGGATTCCTACGGCTAGCGGCTACTACGAGCAGTACTTC.

The rearrangement uses TRBV19 and TRBJ1-5; no clear D. This CDR3 spans 11 amino acids. The germline V gene has CDR1 LNHDA and CDR2 SQIVND (reference sequence). The V end lost 7 bases, the J end lost 3 bases, and 4 bases lay between the germline ends. The CDR3 sequence: CASTSNQPQHF. CDR3 DNA: TGTGCCAGTACCTCCAATCAGCCCCAGCATTTT. Together with reference TRBV19 and TRBJ1-5, the CDR3 gives the full variable domain: DGGITQSPKYLFRKEGQNVTLSCEQNLNHDAMYWYRQDPGQGLRLIYYSQIVNDFQKGDIAEGYSVSREKKESFPLTVTSAQKNPTAFYLCASTSNQPQHFGDGTRLSIL.